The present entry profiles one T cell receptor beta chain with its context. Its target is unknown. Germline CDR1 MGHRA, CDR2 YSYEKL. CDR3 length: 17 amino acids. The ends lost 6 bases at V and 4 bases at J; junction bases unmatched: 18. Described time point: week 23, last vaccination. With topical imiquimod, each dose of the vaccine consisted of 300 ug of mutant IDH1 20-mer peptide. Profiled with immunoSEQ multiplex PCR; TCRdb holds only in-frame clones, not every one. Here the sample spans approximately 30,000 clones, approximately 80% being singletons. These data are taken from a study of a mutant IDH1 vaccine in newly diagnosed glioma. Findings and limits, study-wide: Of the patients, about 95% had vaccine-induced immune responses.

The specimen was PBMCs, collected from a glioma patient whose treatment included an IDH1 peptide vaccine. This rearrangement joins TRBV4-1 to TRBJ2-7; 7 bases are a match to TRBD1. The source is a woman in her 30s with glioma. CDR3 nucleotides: TGCGCCAGCAGTCCAAGAAGGGGACAGCGTGATATTTACGAGCAGTACTTC. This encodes CASSPRRGQRDIYEQYF.